This T cell receptor beta chain emerged from a study of shared clonotypes between healthy human individuals. The naive CD8 fraction comprised CD45RO-negative cells positively selected for CCR7 and excluded terminally differentiated effector memory CD45RA+ cells. The germline CDR1 and CDR2 sequences are MNHNY and SVGAGI (reference sequence). There are 9 residues in the CDR3. Notes on this clone: The junction shows a germline mismatch at one end, possibly a read error.

Produced via immunoSEQ multiplex PCR; TCRdb's table is partial and in-frame only. This sample has 550,000 to 600,000 clones, with about 98% found just once. The V call is TRBV6-6, the J call TRBJ2-7; TRBD2 is a possible D gene (6 bases). The receptor was derived from a man in his thirties or forties in good health. Sequences were obtained from naive CD8+ T cells sorted from blood. The CDR3 DNA follows: TGCAGCGGAGGGACGGAGCAGTACTTC. This translates into CSGGTEQYF.